The present T cell receptor beta chain was sequenced within a study of shared clonotypes between healthy human individuals. This was a deep-level run. The repertoire was sequenced with immunoSEQ multiplex PCR; TCRdb's copy has only in-frame clones and lacks some. The sample has around 2.3 million clones; around 95% are singletons. Trimming shortened V by 3 bases and J by 3 bases, and 9 bases separated the two germline ends. The CDR3 covers 13 residues. CDR1 and CDR2 (germline): WSHSY, SAAADI. The gene calls are TRBV10-2 and TRBJ2-7; D uncertain. Input material: naive CD4+ T cells sorted from blood. Subset of the sample: CD45RA+ positively selected. The TCR was taken from a man younger than 35 in good health. The CDR3, as DNA: TGCGCCAGCAGTGATATAGGGAACTACGAGCAGTACTTC. This translates into CASSDIGNYEQYF.